This is a list of T cell receptor beta chains from one sample in a study of blood T cells in healthy people across ages. TCRdb re-called the 5' RACE reads with MiXCR, one entry per CDR3 protein. Here the sample spans more than 650,000 distinct CDR3 sequences, 20% to 25% being singletons. The source material was blood. All receptors come from a man aged 65 to 85 in good health. CDR3s include the opening cysteine and the closing phenylalanine or tryptophan. The D gene is left open where the match is weak. Clone size appears in some rows only: once, few, many, or a class for an expanded clone.

cdr3_length	v_call	j_call	clone_size	d_call	cdr3_aa	cdr3_nt
16	TRBV2	TRBJ2-3	.	TRBD2	CTSSALSGMALDTQYF	TGTACCAGCAGTGCACTAAGCGGGATGGCTCTGGATACGCAGTATTTT
17	TRBV29-1	TRBJ2-2	few	.	CSALRGAGSRRPGELFF	TGCAGCGCCCTGAGGGGGGCGGGTAGTCGAAGGCCCGGGGAGCTGTTTTTT
15	TRBV12-3/TRBV12-4	TRBJ2-2	.	.	CASSFRGGTAGELFF	TGTGCCAGCAGTTTTCGGGGTGGTACCGCCGGGGAGCTGTTTTTT
15	TRBV7-3	TRBJ2-1	.	.	CASSWTRGSYNEQFF	TGTGCCAGCAGCTGGACACGGGGGTCCTACAATGAGCAGTTCTTC
16	TRBV11-2	TRBJ2-3	.	.	CASTLTIWARTDTQYF	TGTGCCAGCACCTTAACCATTTGGGCTCGAACAGATACGCAGTATTTT
15	TRBV5-1	TRBJ2-1	.	TRBD2	CASSPASGYYNEQFF	TGCGCCAGCAGCCCCGCTAGCGGCTACTACAATGAGCAGTTCTTC
16	TRBV15	TRBJ1-4	.	.	CATSRDDTPTNEKLFF	TGTGCCACCAGCAGAGACGACACCCCCACTAATGAAAAACTGTTTTTT
16	TRBV28	TRBJ2-4	many	TRBD2	CASSSAGGVAKNIQYF	TGTGCCAGCAGTTCAGCCGGGGGGGTAGCCAAAAACATTCAGTACTTC
15	TRBV10-3	TRBJ2-3	few	.	CAISVSDRSTDTQYF	TGTGCCATCAGTGTATCAGACAGAAGCACAGATACGCAGTATTTT
14	TRBV29-1	TRBJ1-2	.	.	CSVTLQGSPYGYTF	TGCAGCGTTACGTTACAGGGCTCGCCCTATGGCTACACCTTC
15	TRBV11-2	TRBJ2-5	.	TRBD1	CASSLGGQGTKTQYF	TGTGCCAGCAGCTTAGGTGGACAGGGGACGAAGACCCAGTACTTC
16	TRBV5-6	TRBJ1-6	.	.	CASSLGGGSNNSPLHF	TGTGCCAGCAGCTTGGGTGGGGGAAGTAATAATTCACCCCTCCACTTT
11	TRBV7-8	TRBJ2-5	.	.	CASSQSSWKFF	TGTGCCAGCAGTCAAAGCAGCTGGAAGTTCTTC
15	TRBV20-1	TRBJ2-3	.	TRBD2	CSASTGTSGTDTQYF	TGCAGTGCTAGCACGGGGACTAGCGGCACAGATACGCAGTATTTT
15	TRBV12-3/TRBV12-4	TRBJ2-1	many	.	CASTGAVMDDNEQFF	TGTGCCAGCACCGGGGCCGTAATGGACGACAATGAGCAGTTCTTC
15	TRBV19	TRBJ2-7	.	.	CASSRFGGLSYEQYF	TGTGCTAGCTCAAGGTTCGGGGGCCTCTCCTACGAGCAGTACTTC
17	TRBV2	TRBJ2-7	few	TRBD2	CASSFPGTSGSSYEQYF	TGTGCCAGCAGTTTCCCTGGGACTAGCGGGAGCTCCTACGAGCAGTACTTC
16	TRBV7-8	TRBJ2-3	few	.	CASSFRGFASTDTQYF	TGTGCCAGCAGCTTTCGAGGTTTTGCCAGCACAGATACGCAGTATTTT
15	TRBV3-1	TRBJ2-7	.	.	CASSQAWQGSYEQYF	TGTGCCAGCAGCCAAGCTTGGCAGGGGAGCTACGAGCAGTACTTC
13	TRBV12-3/TRBV12-4	TRBJ2-7	many	.	CASSPQQGYEQYF	TGTGCCAGCAGTCCGCAACAGGGCTACGAGCAGTACTTC
16	TRBV4-2	TRBJ1-6	.	.	CASSQDPAVGNSPLHF	TGTGCCAGCAGCCAAGACCCCGCGGTGGGGAATTCACCCCTCCACTTT
15	TRBV14	TRBJ2-1	few	.	CASSLQLALYNEQFF	TGTGCCAGCAGCCTCCAACTCGCACTCTACAATGAGCAGTTCTTC
16	TRBV14	TRBJ2-1	few	TRBD2	CASSQERLAGVPEQFF	TGTGCCAGCAGCCAAGAGCGGTTGGCGGGAGTTCCCGAGCAGTTCTTC
14	TRBV9	TRBJ1-2	.	.	CASSGGFPSYGYTF	TGTGCCAGCAGCGGGGGTTTTCCGAGTTATGGCTACACCTTC
14	TRBV5-1	TRBJ1-5	.	.	CASSLEGGDQPQHF	TGCGCCAGCAGCTTGGAGGGAGGGGATCAGCCCCAGCATTTT
14	TRBV6-2/TRBV6-3	TRBJ2-3	few	.	CASTARVPPDTQYF	TGTGCCAGCACCGCACGGGTCCCACCAGATACGCAGTATTTT
14	TRBV12-3/TRBV12-4	TRBJ1-1	.	TRBD1	CASRMTGGNTEAFF	TGTGCCAGCCGCATGACAGGGGGGAACACTGAAGCTTTCTTT
16	TRBV20-1	TRBJ2-3	few	TRBD2	CSARDPLAGLSDTQYF	TGCAGTGCTAGAGATCCGCTAGCGGGACTGTCAGATACGCAGTATTTT
15	TRBV14	TRBJ2-1	.	.	CASSPWRDSYNEQFF	TGTGCCAGCAGCCCCTGGCGGGACTCCTACAATGAGCAGTTCTTC
16	TRBV6-1	TRBJ2-3	.	.	CASRRQLSGSTDTQYF	TGTGCCAGCAGAAGACAGCTCTCGGGTAGCACAGATACGCAGTATTTT
17	TRBV4-3	TRBJ2-4	.	TRBD2	CASSQDGSGGKKNIQYF	TGCGCCAGCAGCCAAGATGGGTCGGGAGGGAAAAAAAACATTCAGTACTTC
16	TRBV4-3	TRBJ1-4	few	.	CASSQDRMRELEKLFF	TGCGCCAGCAGCCAAGATCGTATGCGGGAACTTGAAAAACTGTTTTTT
18	TRBV5-1	TRBJ2-3	.	TRBD2	CASSLEGLAGFSTDTQYF	TGCGCCAGCAGCTTGGAGGGACTAGCGGGTTTTAGCACAGATACGCAGTATTTT
12	TRBV14	TRBJ2-3	many	.	CASSQELDTQYF	TGTGCCAGCAGCCAAGAGTTGGATACGCAGTATTTT
17	TRBV4-3	TRBJ2-5	few	.	CASSQGYRTVGQETQYF	TGCGCCAGCAGCCAGGGCTACAGGACTGTCGGCCAAGAGACCCAGTACTTC
15	TRBV7-2	TRBJ1-1	.	.	CASTEAPGRNTEAFF	TGTGCCAGCACCGAAGCCCCAGGGAGGAACACTGAAGCTTTCTTT
12	TRBV11-3	TRBJ2-5	few	.	CASSFVAKTQYF	TGTGCCAGCAGCTTCGTAGCCAAGACCCAGTACTTC
15	TRBV7-2	TRBJ2-1	.	TRBD2	CASSPLTSGRDEQFF	TGTGCCAGCAGCCCCTTGACTAGCGGGAGGGATGAGCAGTTCTTC
13	TRBV20-1	TRBJ2-1	.	.	CSATAGSYNEQFF	TGCAGTGCTACGGCGGGCTCCTACAATGAGCAGTTCTTC